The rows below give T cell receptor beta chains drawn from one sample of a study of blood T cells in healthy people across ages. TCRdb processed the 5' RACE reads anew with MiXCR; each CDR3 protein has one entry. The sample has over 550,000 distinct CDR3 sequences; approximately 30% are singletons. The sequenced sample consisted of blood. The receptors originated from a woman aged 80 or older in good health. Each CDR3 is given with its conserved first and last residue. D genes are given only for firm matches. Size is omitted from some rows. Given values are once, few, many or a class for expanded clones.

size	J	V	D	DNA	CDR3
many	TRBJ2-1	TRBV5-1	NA	TGCGCCAGCAGCTTGGAGGCGGGGAAGAATGAGCAGTTCTTC	CASSLEAGKNEQFF
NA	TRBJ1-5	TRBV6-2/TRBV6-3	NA	TGTGCCAGCAGTTACAACACCTTCAATCAGCCCCAGCATTTT	CASSYNTFNQPQHF
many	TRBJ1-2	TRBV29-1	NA	TGCAGCGTTGGACGCAGGGCTAACTATGGCTACACCTTC	CSVGRRANYGYTF
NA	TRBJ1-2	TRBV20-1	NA	TGCAGTGCTAGAAACGGCCTAAGTGGCTACACCTTC	CSARNGLSGYTF
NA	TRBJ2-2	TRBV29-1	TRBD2	TGCAGCGTTGAAGATAGACTAGCGGGGCCCAACACCGGGGAGCTGTTTTTT	CSVEDRLAGPNTGELFF
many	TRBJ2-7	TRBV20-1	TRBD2	TGCAGTGCTACCCGGACTAGCGGGGGGGCCTACGAGCAGTACTTC	CSATRTSGGAYEQYF
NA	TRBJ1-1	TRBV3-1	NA	TGTGCCAGCAGCCAAGAGGTTCAGGCCCGGAGGAACACTGAAGCTTTCTTT	CASSQEVQARRNTEAFF
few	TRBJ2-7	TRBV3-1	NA	TGTGCCAGCAGCCCCAATTACTACGAGCAGTACTTC	CASSPNYYEQYF
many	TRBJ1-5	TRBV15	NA	TGTGCCACCAGCAGAGATCTAAGGGACAATCAGCCCCAGCATTTT	CATSRDLRDNQPQHF
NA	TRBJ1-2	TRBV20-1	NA	TGCAGTGCTAGCGGGGATGGCTACACCTTC	CSASGDGYTF
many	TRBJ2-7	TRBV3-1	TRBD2	TGTGCCAGCAGCCCCCAGGGGCTAGCGGGGGGCCGTCCTTTCAAGCAGTACTTC	CASSPQGLAGGRPFKQYF
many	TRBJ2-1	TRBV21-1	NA	TGTGCCAGCAGCCCCGGGAACTATTACAATGAGCAGTTCTTC	CASSPGNYYNEQFF
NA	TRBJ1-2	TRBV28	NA	TGTGCCAGCACCCCCGACAGGTCATCCTATGGCTACACCTTC	CASTPDRSSYGYTF
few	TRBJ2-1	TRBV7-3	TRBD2	TGTGCCAGCAGCTATCTAGCGGGGGGAGCTGGTGAGCAGTTCTTC	CASSYLAGGAGEQFF
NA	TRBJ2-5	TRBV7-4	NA	TGTGCCAGCACCTCGGCTTTGGGGAGGCAAGAGACCCAGTACTTC	CASTSALGRQETQYF
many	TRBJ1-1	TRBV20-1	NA	TGCAGTGCTAGGGGGACAACAACTGAAGCTTTCTTT	CSARGTTTEAFF
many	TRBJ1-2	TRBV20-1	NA	TGCAGTGCTAGTTCGGACCGGCTAGGGGGCTACACCTTC	CSASSDRLGGYTF
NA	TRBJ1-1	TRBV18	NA	TGTGCCAGCTCTCAAAACAGGGACACTGAAGCTTTCTTT	CASSQNRDTEAFF